This T cell receptor beta chain was obtained from a study of cytomegalovirus exposure and HLA in healthy donors. General study points: Data from an earlier analysis indicated that most TCR beta V segments were productive either about 90% or about 30% of the time. A later analysis linked more than 15,000 TCR beta sequences to HLA alleles at 0.05 false discovery rate. Analyzed later, association rates of TCRs varied across HLA loci, with DRB1 most and HLA-C fewest.

Concerning this clone: Its antigen remains unknown.

The CDR3 consists of 16 residues. V shed 0 bases, J shed 9 bases, and the junction held 9 bases outside the gene matches. Germline CDR1 is LGHNA and CDR2 is YSLEER. Use of 60 Vbeta and 13 Jbeta primers characterized the PCR. The data were produced by immunoSEQ multiplex PCR, yet TCRdb's version contains in-frame clones alone and is incomplete. The sample includes approximately 150,000 clones, 80% of them seen just once. The sequence was obtained from a man aged 25 to 40 in good health and CMV-seropositive. This chain links TRBV4-3 with TRBJ2-1, with 9 bases that match TRBD2. The source material was PBMCs. The CDR3 loop is CASSQDRRGGVVEQFF. The CDR3 nucleotides are TGCGCCAGCAGCCAAGATCGGCGGGGGGGCGTGGTTGAGCAGTTCTTC.